This entry concerns a single T cell receptor beta chain. As handled by the study authors: Amplification of reference gene primers was used by the study to estimate nucleated cell counts. Measured with immunoSEQ multiplex PCR; TCRdb has only the in-frame clones, and not every one. The V and J calls and the clone size are those of that table, but D and trimming were determined from the DNA. The sample shows roughly 150,000 clones, 79% of them seen only once. These data originate in a study of blood T cell repertoires in COVID-19. Study in general: The United States, Italy and Spain provided the acute and convalescent COVID-19 samples.

The V end lost 0 bases, the J end lost 5 bases, and 7 bases lay between the germline ends. This CDR3 has 13 residues. The V gene's germline CDR1 is MGHRA and CDR2 YSYEKL. Participants were aged roughly 18 to 89 years from approximately 24 US areas. Clinical histories supplied by participants themselves formed the basis of cohort assignment. The chain has TRBV4-1 and TRBJ1-1, with D uncertain. The TCR comes from a woman in her 70s in a cohort exposed to, infected with or recovered from COVID-19 (not recorded which). Sequencing was done on a sample of PBMCs or T cells enriched from blood (not recorded which). The chain's CDR3 is CASSQDQRTEAFF. CDR3 in DNA: TGCGCCAGCAGCCAAGATCAGAGGACTGAAGCTTTCTTT.